Shown below are 14 T cell receptor beta chains from a single sample sequenced in a study of T-cell memory formation after mild COVID-19. TCRdb called the 5' RACE reads again in MiXCR, with one record for every CDR3 protein. The sample has hundreds of thousands of distinct CDR3 sequences, approximately 18% seen once. Source material: PBMCs or a T cell subset sorted from them (not recorded which). These receptors originate from an adult woman who had mild COVID-19 (a few samples of this study predate the infection). Cell type and time point are not known.

This chain connects TRBV12-3 or TRBV12-4 to TRBJ1-1; D gene uncertain. Trimming pared 3 bases from V and 3 bases from J, leaving 5 bases between. The CDR3 length is 12 residues. CDR3 region: CASSLRYTEAFF. CDR3 bases: TGTGCCAGCAGTTTGCGGTACACTGAAGCTTTCTTT.

This clonotype showed up just a few times. The chain employs TRBV19 and TRBJ2-7; D is unclear. With 3 bases removed from V and 6 bases from J, the gap between germline ends came to 6 bases. The V gene's germline CDR1 is LNHDA and CDR2 SQIVND (reference sequence). CDR3 length: 11 residues. CDR3 residues: CASSISGEQYF. The DNA of the CDR3 is TGTGCCAGTAGTATCAGTGGCGAGCAGTACTTC.

The chain is built from TRBV10-3 and TRBJ1-2, with TRBD1 identical over 8 bases. CDR3 length: 13 residues. The germline CDR1 and CDR2 sequences are ENHRY and SYGVKD. V was clipped by 6 bases and J by 7 bases; unmatched bases: 7. The CDR3 protein is CAIRRQGRGGYTF. The CDR3 nucleotides read TGTGCCATCAGGCGACAGGGGAGAGGTGGCTACACCTTC.

The V and J genes are TRBV4-2 and TRBJ2-1, with 11 bases fitting TRBD2. The CDR3 covers 15 residues. Germline V lookup: CDR1 LGHNA, CDR2 YNFKEQ. V was pared by 3 bases and J by 6 bases, with 4 bases of the junction left unmatched. CDR3 residues: CASSQLGLAGNEQFF. CDR3 DNA: TGTGCCAGCAGCCAGCTCGGACTAGCGGGCAATGAGCAGTTCTTC.

This clonotype showed up just a few times. This chain links TRBV10-3 with TRBJ1-6; D is undetermined. This CDR3 spans 12 amino acids. From germline, CDR1 is ENHRY and CDR2 SYGVKD. V was shortened by 5 bases and J by 7 bases, with 6 bases between the two germline ends. In DNA form, the CDR3 reads TGTGCCATCAGTACTGGGAATTCACCCCTCCACTTT. Translation gives CAISTGNSPLHF.

The chain employs TRBV20-1 and TRBJ2-3, with D perhaps matching TRBD2 (5 bases). V was clipped by 1 base and J by 0 bases, with 8 bases between them. CDR3 length: 14 residues. Germline-derived CDR1 and CDR2 are DFQATT and SNEGSKA (reference sequence). The CDR3 sequence is CSARVPGSTDTQYF. The DNA for the CDR3 is TGCAGTGCTAGAGTTCCGGGAAGCACAGATACGCAGTATTTT.

In this sample, this clonotype turned up a few times. CDR3 nucleotides: TGTGCCACCGGGGGACTAGCGGGAAACTCCTACAATGAGCAGTTCTTC. Its translation is CATGGLAGNSYNEQFF. J is TRBJ2-1 and V is TRBV24-1; 13 bases align to TRBD2. Germline-derived CDR1 and CDR2 are KGHDR and SFDVKD. J gave up 0 bases and V 9 bases, and 4 bases lay outside the gene matches. The CDR3 runs to 16 residues.

The CDR3 loop reads CASMFGSRAYEQYF. The CDR3, as DNA: TGTGCCAGCATGTTCGGGTCGCGGGCTTACGAGCAGTACTTC. This chain joins TRBV12-3 or TRBV12-4 and TRBJ2-7; possibly TRBD2 for D (5 bases). V dropped 7 bases and J dropped 4 bases, with 17 bases sitting between them. CDR3 length: 14 residues.

The chain uses TRBV7-9 and TRBJ2-3; D may be TRBD2 (5 bases). Germline V gene lookup returns CDR1 SEHNR and CDR2 FQNEAQ (reference sequence). The V and J ends lost 1 base and 5 bases respectively, with 10 bases between them. The CDR3 has 14 residues. In nucleotides, the CDR3 is TGTGCCAGCAGCTTAGACGGTGGACTAGATACGCAGTATTTT. This translates into CASSLDGGLDTQYF.

The sample holds a few counts of this clonotype. V is TRBV12-3 or TRBV12-4 and J is TRBJ1-1, with a possible D match to TRBD1 (5 bases). Trimming took off 1 base at V and 1 base at J, with 7 bases between the two ends. CDR3 length: 14 residues. The CDR3 protein is CASSLVGENTEAFF. The CDR3, as DNA: TGTGCCAGCAGTTTAGTGGGGGAGAACACTGAAGCTTTCTTT.

The rearrangement uses TRBV4-1 and TRBJ1-2; 7 bases line up with TRBD1. V dropped 4 bases and J dropped 7; count of bases not matched to a gene: 6. Germline values: CDR1 MGHRA, CDR2 YSYEKL. CDR3 length: 13 residues. CDR3 sequence (DNA): TGCGCCAGCAGCCCAGGACAGGTCGGTGGCTACACCTTC. It codes for CASSPGQVGGYTF.

This clonotype has a handful of counts. This rearrangement joins TRBV5-8 to TRBJ1-2; D call uncertain. This CDR3 contains 15 residues. Trimming left V 0 bases short and J 4 bases short, with 13 bases between. Germline V CDR1 and CDR2: SGHTS, YDEGEE. CDR3 sequence (DNA): TGTGCCAGCAGCTTGGCCTTTGACCGAGGCTATGGCTACACCTTC. Residues: CASSLAFDRGYGYTF.

This clonotype was detected a few times. The CDR3 DNA sequence: TGCGCCAGCAGCTTGGGCCCTTCCGACAGCTACGAGCAGTACTTC. This translates into CASSLGPSDSYEQYF. The chain couples TRBV5-1 to TRBJ2-7; D might be TRBD1 (5 bases). The CDR3 length is 15 residues. The germline CDR1 and CDR2 sequences are SGHRS and YFSETQ. V was pared by 0 bases and J by 3 bases, with 13 bases between.

V usage is TRBV3-1 and J usage is TRBJ2-2; D gene uncertain. Per the germline V gene, CDR1 is LGHDT and CDR2 is YNNKEL (reference sequence). Trimming pared 4 bases from V and 1 base from J, leaving 7 bases between. CDR3 length: 14 amino acids. CDR3 loop: CASSRTQNTGELFF. For the CDR3, the DNA is TGTGCCAGCAGCCGCACACAGAACACCGGGGAGCTGTTTTTT.